A single sample gave rise to the 27 T cell receptor beta chains below, sequenced in a study of T cell repertoires in cytomegalovirus infection. TCRdb analysed the reads with MiXCR anew, one entry per CDR3 protein. The table records 300,000 or so distinct CDR3 sequences, around 9.6% of them present only once. The sequenced sample was PBMCs. These receptors all come from a human donor in good health (CMV status not recorded). Some clones in this sample may be carry-over from other donors' samples.

V is TRBV10-1 and J is TRBJ1-5, with TRBD1 matching over 7 bases. The CDR3 is 15 residues long. Unmatched junction bases numbered 6, after V lost 3 bases and J lost 4 bases. In germline, CDR1 is WNHNN, CDR2 SYGVQD (reference sequence). The CDR3 coding sequence is TGCGCCAGCAGTGACCACTCAGGGGGAAATCAGCCCCAGCATTTT. Amino acid sequence: CASSDHSGGNQPQHF.

The J gene is TRBJ1-2, the V gene TRBV28; D not resolved. The V and J ends lost 5 bases and 7 bases respectively, with 23 bases between them. The CDR3 has 16 amino acids. Germline V gene sequence: CDR1 MDHEN, CDR2 SYDVKM. The DNA of the CDR3 is TGTGCCAGCAGTCCCCCGGGTAGGGCCAGTAGAGGTGGCTACACCTTC. Translated: CASSPPGRASRGGYTF.

Ten or more counts support this clonotype. The chain is built from TRBV6-5 and TRBJ1-1; D unclear. The CDR3 is made up of 11 amino acids. The germline gives CDR1 MNHEY, CDR2 SVGAGI. V was trimmed by 4 bases and J by 8 bases, leaving 8 bases between them. The CDR3 DNA reads as TGTGCCAGCAGTTCTTCCATGGAAGCTTTCTTT. Its translation is CASSSSMEAFF.

With respect to this clonotype: A read error is possible here, since a much larger clone lies one base away. This rearrangement joins TRBV10-3 to TRBJ1-1; D remains ambiguous. The length of the CDR3 is 11 residues. CDR1 and CDR2 (germline): ENHRY, SYGVKD. CDR3 sequence reads: CAIGSNTEALF. The CDR3 region has the DNA TGTGCCATCGGTTCGAACACTGAAGCTCTCTTT.

This clonotype has a count of ten or more. The chain is built from TRBV28 and TRBJ2-1; TRBD1 might be the D (6 bases). CDR3 length: 14 amino acids. Looked up from germline, CDR1 is MDHEN and CDR2 is SYDVKM. Trimming took off 5 bases at V and 4 bases at J, with 12 bases between the two ends. The CDR3 region has the DNA TGTGCCAGCAGTAGCCAGGGGTATTACAATGAGCAGTTCTTC. Its protein product is CASSSQGYYNEQFF. The full variable domain, in which reference TRBV28 and TRBJ2-1 provide the parts outside the CDR3, is DVKVTQSSRYLVKRTGEKVFLECVQDMDHENMFWYRQDPGLGLRLIYFSYDVKMKEKGDIPEGYSVSREKKERFSLILESASTNQTSMYLCASSSQGYYNEQFFGPGTRLTVL.

The rearrangement uses TRBV20-1 and TRBJ1-5, with TRBD1 matching over 8 bases. The junction had 6 bases not matched to a gene; V was cut back by 3 bases and J by 5 bases. The CDR3 is 14 residues long. Germline-derived CDR1 and CDR2 are DFQATT and SNEGSKA (reference sequence). The CDR3 reads CSARGQEGYQPQHF. The CDR3 bases are TGCAGTGCTAGGGGACAGGAGGGCTATCAGCCCCAGCATTTT.

This clonotype was seen ten or more times. The V call is TRBV29-1, the J call TRBJ2-7; TRBD1 matches at 8 bases. The CDR3 runs 12 residues. J lost 7 bases, V lost 4 bases, and 6 bases had no gene match. Looked up from germline, CDR1 is SQVTM and CDR2 is ANQGSEA. CDR3 in DNA: TGCAGCGTTGGCAGGGGGCGCCAGGAGCAGTACTTC. It translates to CSVGRGRQEQYF.

This clonotype was detected many times. The V call is TRBV28, the J call TRBJ2-3; 8 bases align to TRBD2. CDR3 length: 19 residues. Per germline, CDR1 MDHEN and CDR2 SYDVKM. V was pared by 7 bases and J by 4 bases, with 22 bases of the junction left unmatched. The CDR3: CASNPGTTSGGRRADTQYF. DNA for the CDR3: TGTGCCAGCAACCCAGGAACAACAAGCGGGGGCCGCCGGGCAGATACGCAGTATTTT.

The V gene is TRBV20-1, the J gene TRBJ1-6; possible D gene TRBD1, 6 bases. Deletions cut 1 base from V and 9 bases from J, with 16 bases between. CDR1 and CDR2 from the germline V gene are DFQATT and SNEGSKA (reference sequence). The CDR3 sequence is 15 residues long. The CDR3 region is CSARGGGGKGSPLHF. DNA of the CDR3: TGCAGTGCTAGAGGCGGAGGGGGGAAGGGTTCACCCCTCCACTTT.

This clonotype occurred many times. This chain links TRBV28 with TRBJ2-1; D remains unclear. Trimming left V 5 bases short and J 5 bases short, with 16 bases between. The germline CDR1 and CDR2 sequences are MDHEN and SYDVKM. This CDR3 region has 15 residues. The CDR3 is CASSIPKVNNNEQFF. The CDR3 DNA reads TGTGCCAGCAGTATACCCAAGGTCAACAACAATGAGCAGTTCTTC.

This clonotype has ten or more counts. The chain links TRBV5-1 to TRBJ2-3; possible D gene TRBD2, 6 bases. The germline CDR1 and CDR2 sequences are SGHRS and YFSETQ. The V and J ends lost 2 bases and 0 bases respectively, with 10 bases between them. This CDR3 region has 15 residues. DNA for the CDR3: TGCGCCAGCAGCTTCCGGGGGACCAGCACAGATACGCAGTATTTT. Translation: CASSFRGTSTDTQYF.

There are many counts of this clonotype. This CDR3 is CASSSGTGAHFNEQFF. The DNA of the CDR3 is TGTGCCAGCAGCTCCGGGACAGGGGCCCACTTCAATGAGCAGTTCTTC. The chain uses TRBV11-1 and TRBJ2-1; 10 nucleotides line up with TRBD1. Germline CDR1 reads SGHAT; CDR2 reads FQDESV (reference sequence). With V trimmed by 4 bases and J by 6 bases, 9 bases remained unmatched. The CDR3 runs 16 residues.

At least ten counts were recorded for this clonotype. The chain joins TRBV7-6 to TRBJ2-7; weak D call: TRBD2 (6 bases). The CDR3 covers 16 residues. Germline V lookup: CDR1 SGHVS, CDR2 FNYEAQ. Trimming stripped 5 bases from V and 0 bases from J, with 17 bases between. The CDR3 here is CASSPYGEELSYEQYV. CDR3 nucleotide sequence: TGTGCCAGCAGCCCCTACGGGGAGGAACTCTCCTACGAGCAGTACGTC.

At least ten counts were recorded for this clonotype. The chain links TRBV12-3 or TRBV12-4 to TRBJ1-6; D remains unclear. The germline V and J ends were trimmed by 2 bases and 7 bases, with 6 bases remaining between them. The CDR3 extends over 13 amino acids. The chain's CDR3 is CASSLSGNSPLHF. For the CDR3, the DNA is TGTGCCAGCAGTTTATCGGGGAATTCACCCCTCCACTTT.

This clonotype was counted many times. The chain uses TRBV10-1 and TRBJ2-5; TRBD2 matches at 13 bases. The V segment lost 4 bases and the J segment 5 bases; nucleotides outside the gene matches: 4. Germline V gene lookup returns CDR1 WNHNN and CDR2 SYGVQD (reference sequence). This CDR3 contains 15 residues. The CDR3 bases are TGCGCCAGCAGTGCCGGGACTAGCGGGGAGGAGACCCAGTACTTC. Its protein product is CASSAGTSGEETQYF.

This clonotype was counted ten times or more. One end of the junction is discordant with germline, which a read error may explain. The chain has TRBV20-1 and TRBJ1-2; D unresolved. Germline V CDR1 and CDR2: DFQATT, SNEGSKA (reference sequence). This CDR3 is 14 amino acids long. CDR3 region: CSARGQLTNYGYTF. The CDR3 bases are TGCAGTGCCAGAGGGCAGTTGACTAACTATGGCTACACCTTC.

In its sample, this clonotype was seen many times. The chain links TRBV14 to TRBJ2-7; D is undetermined. V was cut by 4 bases and J by 5 bases, with 12 bases left in between. This CDR3 has 13 residues. Looked up from germline, CDR1 is SGHDN and CDR2 is FVKESK. CDR3 amino acids: CASSPWEGDEQYV. CDR3 nucleotides: TGTGCCAGCAGCCCATGGGAAGGTGACGAGCAGTACGTC.

The V gene is TRBV2, the J gene TRBJ2-3, with TRBD2 as a possible D gene (7 bases). The CDR3 is 15 residues long. Trimming removed 7 bases from V and 7 bases from J, with 21 bases in between. Germline V gene data show CDR1 as SNHLY and CDR2 as FYNNEI. The CDR3 is CASTRGGGGGNTQYF. CDR3 DNA: TGTGCCAGCACGAGGGGCGGGGGCGGGGGCAATACGCAGTATTTT.

Of note for this clonotype: A much larger clone lies one base from this, so it may be a read error. The chain employs TRBV7-6 and TRBJ1-2, with D unclear. The CDR3 runs to 11 residues. Trimming cost V 6 bases and J 1 base, with 3 bases left between them. CDR1 and CDR2 (germline): SGHVS, FNYEAQ. CDR3 nucleotide sequence: TGTGCCAGCAGGGTTAACTATGGCTACACCTTC. This translates into CASRVNYGYTF.

Many counts were recorded for this clonotype. This chain uses TRBV7-2 with TRBJ2-1, with D possibly matching TRBD1 (5 bases). V shed 6 bases and J shed 0 bases, with 18 bases lying between them. Germline V CDR1 and CDR2: SGHTA, FQGNSA. The CDR3 sequence is 17 residues long. CDR3 sequence reads: CASSYKTGPFSYNEQFF. DNA of the CDR3: TGTGCCAGCAGTTATAAAACAGGCCCCTTCTCCTACAATGAGCAGTTCTTC. The complete variable domain, with remaining parts taken from reference TRBV7-2 and TRBJ2-1, reads GAGVSQSPSNKVTEKGKDVELRCDPISGHTALYWYRQSLGQGLEFLIYFQGNSAPDKSGLPSDRFSAERTGGSVSTLTIQRTQQEDSAVYLCASSYKTGPFSYNEQFFGPGTRLTVL.

This clonotype was recorded many times. The chain uses TRBV20-1 and TRBJ2-2, with 8 bases aligning to TRBD2. There are 15 residues in the CDR3. V shed 6 bases and J 5 bases; nucleotides not matched to a gene: 11. The germline gives CDR1 DFQATT, CDR2 SNEGSKA (reference sequence). CDR3 sequence reads: CSALMGAGVTGELFF. The CDR3, as DNA: TGCAGTGCGTTAATGGGAGCGGGGGTGACCGGGGAGCTGTTTTTT.

This clonotype was picked up many times. The gene calls are TRBV19 and TRBJ2-7; 7 positions agree with TRBD1. Trimming cost V 10 bases and J 5 bases; bases outside gene matches: 14. This CDR3 has 14 residues. Germline-derived CDR1 and CDR2 are LNHDA and SQIVND (reference sequence). The CDR3 protein is CATMPDGTANEQYF. CDR3 coding DNA: TGTGCCACCATGCCAGACGGGACAGCAAACGAGCAGTACTTC.

This clonotype was seen only a few times. The V call is TRBV29-1, the J call TRBJ2-1; the match to TRBD2 covers 11 bases. Per the germline V gene, CDR1 is SQVTM and CDR2 is ANQGSEA. This CDR3 spans 17 amino acids. V dropped 4 bases and J dropped 0; count of bases not matched to a gene: 8. CDR3 bases: TGCAGCGTTGTTGGACTAGCGGGTACTCCCTCCTACAATGAGCAGTTCTTC. Protein: CSVVGLAGTPSYNEQFF.

This clonotype was found a few times. This rearrangement joins TRBV7-9 to TRBJ1-5; 7 bases align to TRBD1. The germline CDR1 and CDR2 sequences are SEHNR and FQNEAQ (reference sequence). V lost 5 bases to trimming and J lost 7 bases; unmatched junction nucleotides: 8. This CDR3 is 14 amino acids long. CDR3 in amino acids: CASSLDRARQPQHF. The CDR3 DNA reads as TGTGCCAGCAGCCTCGACAGGGCAAGGCAGCCCCAGCATTTT.

This clonotype has more than one count but fewer than ten. The chain couples TRBV29-1 to TRBJ1-1; the match to TRBD1 covers 10 bases. Germline trimming cut 5 bases from V and 2 bases from J; bases unmatched to any gene: 5. From germline, CDR1 is SQVTM and CDR2 ANQGSEA. CDR3 length: 14 amino acids. The CDR3 reads CSVKDRGGNTEAFF. In nucleotides, the CDR3 is TGCAGCGTTAAGGACAGGGGGGGCAACACTGAAGCTTTCTTT.

In this sample, this clonotype turned up many times. This chain connects TRBV12-5 to TRBJ2-1; 11 nucleotides match TRBD1. Trimming removed 8 bases from V and 8 bases from J; junction bases left unmatched: 17. Germline assignment: CDR1 LGHNT and CDR2 FRNRAP. The CDR3 has 17 residues. CDR3 sequence: CASTFLTGQGVVYEQFF. The CDR3 region has the DNA TGTGCTAGTACCTTTTTAACGGGACAGGGGGTTGTCTATGAGCAGTTCTTC.

The genes are TRBV5-1 and TRBJ1-1; TRBD1 is a possible D gene (5 bases). V lost 0 bases and J lost 3, with 9 bases in between. There are 14 residues in the CDR3. The germline gives CDR1 SGHRS, CDR2 YFSETQ. The CDR3 region is CASSLEGADTEAFF. As DNA, the CDR3 is TGCGCCAGCAGCTTGGAAGGGGCGGACACTGAAGCTTTCTTT.